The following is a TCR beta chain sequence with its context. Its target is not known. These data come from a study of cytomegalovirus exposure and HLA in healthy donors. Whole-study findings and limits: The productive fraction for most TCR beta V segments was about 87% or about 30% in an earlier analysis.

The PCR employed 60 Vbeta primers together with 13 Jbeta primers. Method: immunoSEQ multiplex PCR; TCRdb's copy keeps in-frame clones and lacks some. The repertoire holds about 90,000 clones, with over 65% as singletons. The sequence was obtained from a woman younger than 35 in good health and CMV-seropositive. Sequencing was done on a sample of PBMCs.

Here the CDR3 DNA reads TGTGCCACCAGCAGCCTGACAGGGGACACAGATACGCAGTATTTT. As protein: CATSSLTGDTDTQYF. This chain uses TRBV15 with TRBJ2-3; TRBD1 matches at 8 bases. Looked up from germline, CDR1 is LNHNV and CDR2 is YYDKDF (reference sequence). J lost 2 bases, V lost 3 bases, and 4 bases had no gene match. The CDR3 length is 15 residues.